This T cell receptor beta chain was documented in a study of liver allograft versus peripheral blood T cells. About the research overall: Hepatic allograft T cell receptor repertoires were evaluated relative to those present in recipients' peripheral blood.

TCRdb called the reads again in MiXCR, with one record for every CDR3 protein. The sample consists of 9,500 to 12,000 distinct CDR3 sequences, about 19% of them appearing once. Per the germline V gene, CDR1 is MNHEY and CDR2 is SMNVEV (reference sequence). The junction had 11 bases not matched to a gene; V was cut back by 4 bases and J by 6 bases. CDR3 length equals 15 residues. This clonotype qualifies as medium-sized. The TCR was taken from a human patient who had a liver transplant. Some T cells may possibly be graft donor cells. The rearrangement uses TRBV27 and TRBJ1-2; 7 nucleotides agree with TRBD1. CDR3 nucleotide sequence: TGTGCCAGCAGTTCTCTTGAGGGGGCGCGGGATGGCTACACCTTC. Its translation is CASSSLEGARDGYTF.